These T cell receptor beta chains were read from a single sample in a study of blood T cells in healthy people across ages. TCRdb re-called the 5' RACE reads through MiXCR, storing one row per CDR3 protein. The sample lists approximately 700,000 distinct CDR3 sequences, roughly 30% occurring once. The sequenced sample was blood. The receptor source for this set is a woman over 75 in good health. Both conserved end residues are part of each CDR3. The order of the fields is D gene, J gene, V gene, clone size, CDR3 DNA, CDR3 protein. D genes are given only for firm matches. Expanded clones get a size class; other rows say once, few or many, or leave the size out.

NA,TRBJ2-7,TRBV29-1,many,TGCAGCGTGAGGACAGACCTCTACGAGCAGTACTTC,CSVRTDLYEQYF
NA,TRBJ2-5,TRBV7-9,many,TGTGCCAGCAGCTTAAGGTCCGGAGGACAGGGCGGTCCCGGGGGGCAAGAGACCCAGTACTTC,CASSLRSGGQGGPGGQETQYF
NA,TRBJ1-2,TRBV7-2,many,TGTGCCAGCAGCTTAGGTTTATCGGGAAACTATGGCTACACCTTC,CASSLGLSGNYGYTF
NA,TRBJ1-4,TRBV12-3/TRBV12-4,many,TGTGCCAGCAGTCCAACAGGGATACCTTTTGATAATGAAAAACTGTTTTTT,CASSPTGIPFDNEKLFF
TRBD1,TRBJ1-1,TRBV5-6,NA,TGTGCCAGCGGCTCGACAGGGGGGATGAACACTGAAGCTTTCTTT,CASGSTGGMNTEAFF
TRBD2,TRBJ2-1,TRBV6-2/TRBV6-3,NA,TGTGCCAACAGTGGCCGATCGACTAGCGGGGGGAACGTCAATGAGCAGTTCTTC,CANSGRSTSGGNVNEQFF
NA,TRBJ1-4,TRBV4-2,many,TGTGCCAGCAGCCAAGAGGGGGCTTCGTCTGAAAAACTGTTTTTT,CASSQEGASSEKLFF
NA,TRBJ2-3,TRBV2,few,TGTGCCAGCAGTTATGGACGGGTGGGTTCGGGCACAGATACGCAGTATTTT,CASSYGRVGSGTDTQYF
TRBD1,TRBJ2-7,TRBV10-3,NA,TGTGCCACCGAGGGACAGGGTGTCCACGAGCAGTACTTC,CATEGQGVHEQYF
TRBD1,TRBJ1-5,TRBV28,many,TGTGCCAGCAGTGACAGGGCCCGACAGCCCCAGCATTTT,CASSDRARQPQHF
TRBD1,TRBJ2-4,TRBV12-3/TRBV12-4,many,TGTGCCAGCACCGAGGGGGCCCAGGGGGACATTCAGTACTTC,CASTEGAQGDIQYF
NA,TRBJ1-1,TRBV20-1,many,TGCAGTGCAGTTTACACTGAAGCTTTCTTT,CSAVYTEAFF
NA,TRBJ1-1,TRBV4-3,NA,TGCGCCAGCAGCCAAAGCCTAGGTTGGGGCTCGAACACTGAAGCTTTCTTT,CASSQSLGWGSNTEAFF
NA,TRBJ1-4,TRBV28,few,TGTGCCAGCCGCCGGGCCGAAGGAAAACTGTTTTTT,CASRRAEGKLFF
NA,TRBJ1-1,TRBV7-2,few,TGTGCCAGCAGCTTAGAAGCCAAACGGACTGAAGCTTTCTTT,CASSLEAKRTEAFF
TRBD2,TRBJ2-7,TRBV4-3,NA,TGCGCCAGCAGCCAAGATAGAGCGGGAGTTTACGAGCAGTACTTC,CASSQDRAGVYEQYF
NA,TRBJ2-7,TRBV19,NA,TGTGCCAGTAAAAACAGGCACTCCTACGAGCAGTACTTC,CASKNRHSYEQYF
TRBD1,TRBJ2-5,TRBV20-1,many,TGCAGTGCTAGAGGGGGACAGGGGGCCAGAGAGACCCAGTACTTC,CSARGGQGARETQYF
NA,TRBJ1-1,TRBV28,few,TGTGCCAGCAGTTTAACACCCACGAGGAACACTGAAGCTTTCTTT,CASSLTPTRNTEAFF